The entry below gives a single TCR beta chain sequence along with its context. Germline loops: CDR1 PRHDT, CDR2 FYEKMQ (reference sequence). V was cut by 5 bases and J by 7 bases, with 14 bases left in between. The CDR3 has 13 residues. This sample stems from a study of blood T cell repertoires in COVID-19. Study background: The United States, Italy and Spain supplied acute and convalescent COVID-19 samples. T cells, B-cell-depleted T cells, or PBMCs supplied cDNA or gDNA.

How the authors handled the data: Using reference gene primer amplification, nucleated cell counts were estimated. The method was immunoSEQ multiplex PCR; TCRdb's version includes in-frame clones alone and lacks a portion of them. V and J calls and clone size come straight from that table; D and trimming were deduced from the DNA. The sample carries approximately 200,000 clones, around 83% recorded once. The V and J genes are TRBV13 and TRBJ1-1; possible D gene TRBD1, 6 bases. This TCR was recovered from a woman aged 45 to 65 with acute or convalescent COVID-19. Sequencing was performed on peripheral blood. CDR3 loop: CASSRGAGIEAFF. CDR3 DNA: TGTGCCAGCAGCCGGGGGGCGGGGATTGAAGCTTTCTTT.